These T cell receptor beta chains were read from a single sample in a study of T cell responses to AZD1222 COVID-19 vaccine. TCRdb keeps only in-frame clones here, not all; method: immunoSEQ multiplex PCR. The table has roughly 120,000 clones, around 93% seen once. Sequencing was performed on peripheral blood, taken on day 0 of AZD1222 vaccination. The receptors derive from an adult in good health. Each CDR3 is given with its conserved first and last residue.

TRBJ2-7 TRBV29-1 13 CSAQGDRTYEQYF
TRBJ1-1 TRBV29-1 13 CSPLPGLGTEAFF
TRBJ1-1 TRBV11-2 14 CASSPAPRMTEAFF
TRBJ1-4 TRBV27 13 CASSFRVGEKLFF
TRBJ2-3 TRBV18 16 CASSSRLARSTDTQYF
TRBJ1-4 TRBV28 14 CASSQEQGGEKLFF
TRBJ2-1 TRBV19 15 CASSIGGGPYNEQFF
TRBJ1-1 TRBV15 17 CATSRAPRGPRGPEAFF
TRBJ2-2 TRBV7-3 16 CASSRPGPGETGELFF
TRBJ2-2 TRBV24-1 15 CATSDLGPFTGELFF
TRBJ1-5 TRBV7-9 19 CASSLVALTGTYSNQPQHF
TRBJ1-2 TRBV7-3 12 CASSSDRGGYTF
TRBJ1-5 TRBV5-5 15 CASSLGQGGNQPQHF
TRBJ1-5 TRBV5-8 14 CASNPAEGSQPQHF
TRBJ1-3 TRBV4-1 15 CASSQPRSRGNTIYF
TRBJ2-7 TRBV19 14 CASSIRQGAGEQYF
TRBJ1-2 TRBV7-2 16 CASSLAGRILNYGYTF
TRBJ2-7 TRBV28 15 CASSLSTSGGREQYF
TRBJ1-5 TRBV19 17 CASSISGTAYSNQPQHF
TRBJ1-5 TRBV30 15 CAWSAGQGGRQPQHF
TRBJ1-1 TRBV30 15 CAWSANFGVNTEAFF
TRBJ1-2 TRBV5-8 13 CASRGTANYGYTF
TRBJ1-5 TRBV6-5 14 CASSKGASNQPQHF
TRBJ2-1 TRBV18 16 CASSPPLGSSYNEQFF
TRBJ1-2 TRBV3-1/TRBV3-2 12 CASSQSQGGYTF
TRBJ2-5 TRBV7-2 16 CASSSRGGAGQETQYF
TRBJ2-7 TRBV5-6 13 CASSLGQGGEQYF
TRBJ2-1 TRBV7-8 12 CASSSHTDEQFF
TRBJ2-7 TRBV27 14 CASSPGGVSYEQYF
TRBJ2-7 TRBV2 15 CASSPDSSFSYEQYF
TRBJ2-6 TRBV10-3 16 CAIRKGWGSGANVLTF
TRBJ1-5 TRBV3-1/TRBV3-2 14 CASSQEGGNQPQHF
TRBJ2-6 TRBV28 18 CASSPHPGGRKGANVLTF
TRBJ2-4 TRBV19 15 CASSIDWLGVNIQYF
TRBJ2-2 TRBV5-4 16 CASSLVTHSNTGELFF
TRBJ1-2 TRBV18 15 CASSPGQAITYGYTF
TRBJ1-2 TRBV7-2 16 CASSLSYRGNNYGYTF
TRBJ1-6 TRBV5-1 15 CASSLEGAHNSPLHF
TRBJ2-5 TRBV5-1 15 CASSLSPGSQETQYF
TRBJ2-6 TRBV6-1 15 CASSEENSGANVLTF
TRBJ2-1 TRBV30 12 CAWSAAGNEQFF
TRBJ1-2 TRBV5-4 11 CASSLLGGYTF
TRBJ2-1 TRBV10-3 13 CAIGDRDSPGQFF
TRBJ1-2 TRBV28 13 CASSLGAGYGYTF
TRBJ2-2 TRBV3-1/TRBV3-2 15 CASSQGRTSTGELFF
TRBJ1-3 TRBV30 11 CACAPGNTIYF
TRBJ1-2 TRBV20-1 9 CSARGIVTF
TRBJ2-1 TRBV19 12 CASSIGLTEQFF
TRBJ2-7 TRBV28 17 CASSPGTPMAGSYEQYF